This T cell receptor beta chain was sequenced during a study of cytomegalovirus exposure and HLA in healthy donors. Study-level findings and limits: TCR beta sequences reportedly predicted the HLA-A and HLA-B alleles of most subjects accurately. In a later analysis, TCR beta V- and J-gene trimming showed a link to a missense DCLRE1C variant. A likely sequencing artifact accounted for one observed cluster of highly shared sequence variants. Researchers reported in a later analysis that common viral pathogens appeared linked to several top clusters.

This CDR3 contains 16 residues. V dropped 5 bases and J dropped 7; count of bases not matched to a gene: 8. CDR1 is LNHNV and CDR2 is YYDKDF in the germline V gene (reference sequence). This PCR relied on a set of 60 Vbeta primers and 13 Jbeta primers. The data were produced by immunoSEQ multiplex PCR, yet TCRdb's version contains in-frame clones alone and is incomplete. The sample shows 130,000 or so clones, approximately 71% of them seen only once. Points on this clone: The antigen is not known.

Sequencing input: PBMCs. V usage is TRBV15 and J usage is TRBJ2-1; TRBD2 aligns across 13 bases. The TCR sequence derives from a man in his forties in good health and CMV-seronegative. This CDR3 is CATSVTTSGGANEQFF. CDR3 bases: TGTGCCACCAGCGTCACAACTAGCGGGGGGGCAAATGAGCAGTTCTTC.